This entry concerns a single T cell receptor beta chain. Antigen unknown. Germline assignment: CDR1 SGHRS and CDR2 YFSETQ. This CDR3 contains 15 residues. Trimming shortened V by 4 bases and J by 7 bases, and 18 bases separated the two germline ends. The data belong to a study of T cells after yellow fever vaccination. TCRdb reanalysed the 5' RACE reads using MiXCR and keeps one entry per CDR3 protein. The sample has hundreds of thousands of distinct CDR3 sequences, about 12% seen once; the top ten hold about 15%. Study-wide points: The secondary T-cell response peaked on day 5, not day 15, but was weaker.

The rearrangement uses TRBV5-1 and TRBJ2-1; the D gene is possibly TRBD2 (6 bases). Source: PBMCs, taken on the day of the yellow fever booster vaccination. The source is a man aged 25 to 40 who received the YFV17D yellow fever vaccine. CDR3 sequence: CASSLGGRNRNEQFF. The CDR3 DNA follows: TGCGCCAGCAGCCTCGGAGGGCGAAATAGAAATGAGCAGTTCTTC.